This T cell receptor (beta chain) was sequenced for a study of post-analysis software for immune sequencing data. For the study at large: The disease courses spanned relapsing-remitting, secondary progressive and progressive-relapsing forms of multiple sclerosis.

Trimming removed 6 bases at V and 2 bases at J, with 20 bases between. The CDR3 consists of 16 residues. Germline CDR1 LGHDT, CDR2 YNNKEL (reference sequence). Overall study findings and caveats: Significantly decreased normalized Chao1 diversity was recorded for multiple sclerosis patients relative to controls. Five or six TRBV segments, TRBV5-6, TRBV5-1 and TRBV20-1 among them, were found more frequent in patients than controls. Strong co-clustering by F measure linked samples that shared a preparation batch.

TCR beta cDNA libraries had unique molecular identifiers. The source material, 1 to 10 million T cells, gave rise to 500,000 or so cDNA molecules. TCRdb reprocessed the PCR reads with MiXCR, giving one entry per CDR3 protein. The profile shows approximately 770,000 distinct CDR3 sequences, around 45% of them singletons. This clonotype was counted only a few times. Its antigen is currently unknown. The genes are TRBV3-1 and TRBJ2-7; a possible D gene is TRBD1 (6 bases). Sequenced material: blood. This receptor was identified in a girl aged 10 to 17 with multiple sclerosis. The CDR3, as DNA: TGTGCCAGCAGACGGGCGCAGAGACAGGCACCCTACGAGCAGTACTTC. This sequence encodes CASRRAQRQAPYEQYF.